Listed below are T cell receptor beta chains from one sample, sequenced in a study of cytomegalovirus exposure and HLA in healthy donors. The method was immunoSEQ multiplex PCR; TCRdb's version includes in-frame clones alone and lacks a portion of them. The sample yields 60,000 to 70,000 clones, roughly 90% seen once. The sample was PBMCs. The receptors shown here come from a woman aged 18-29 years in good health and CMV-seronegative. The CDR3 runs from the conserved cysteine through the conserved F or W. D genes are given only for firm matches. Rows may omit the clone size; those that give it use once, few, many or a size class.

clone_size	v_call	d_call	j_call	cdr3_nt	cdr3_aa
-	TRBV4-2	-	TRBJ2-3	TGTGCCAGCAGCCAAGCCGAGTCCCCCACAGATACGCAGTATTTT	CASSQAESPTDTQYF
-	TRBV4-2	-	TRBJ2-4	TGTGCCAGCAGCCGACCCGGACAGCAAAACATTCAGTACTTC	CASSRPGQQNIQYF
-	TRBV4-3	-	TRBJ2-1	TGCGCCAGCAGCCAAGAGCCGGGCCTCTCGGGGGTCGGAAACAATGAGCAGTTCTTC	CASSQEPGLSGVGNNEQFF
-	TRBV27	TRBD1	TRBJ1-6	TGTGCCAGCAGCCAGACAGGGATTGCCAATTCACCCCTCCACTTT	CASSQTGIANSPLHF
-	TRBV5-4	TRBD1	TRBJ2-7	TGTGCCAGCAGCTCTACAGGGGGCGAGCAGTACTTC	CASSSTGGEQYF
-	TRBV29-1	-	TRBJ1-3	TGCAGCGTCGGACTGAGCTCTGGAAACACCATATATTTT	CSVGLSSGNTIYF
-	TRBV7-9	TRBD2	TRBJ2-7	TGTGCCAGCAGCTTACTAGCGGGGGACAACGAGCAGTACTTC	CASSLLAGDNEQYF
-	TRBV2	TRBD2	TRBJ2-7	TGTGCCAGCAGTGAAGGGGGACTAGCGGAGGCCTACGAGCAGTACTTC	CASSEGGLAEAYEQYF
-	TRBV27	TRBD1	TRBJ2-7	TGTGCCAGCAGGTCACGGACAGGGGTCGAGCAGTACTTC	CASRSRTGVEQYF
-	TRBV5-6	TRBD1	TRBJ1-1	TGTGCCAGCAGCTGGGGGACAGGGGGCGTGAACACTGAAGCTTTCTTT	CASSWGTGGVNTEAFF
once	TRBV7-2	TRBD2	TRBJ2-1	TGTGCCAGCAGCTTACGGGTAGCGGGAGGGATAAATGAGCAGTTCTTC	CASSLRVAGGINEQFF
-	TRBV27	TRBD2	TRBJ2-1	TGTGCCAGCACTGGGCTAGCGGGAGGCAATGAGCAGTTCTTC	CASTGLAGGNEQFF
-	TRBV7-8	-	TRBJ2-5	TGTGCCAGCAGCTTAGGGTACTCCCCCCAAGAGACCCAGTACTTC	CASSLGYSPQETQYF
-	TRBV19	TRBD1	TRBJ2-7	TGTGCCAGTAGCAAACAGGGGGCTTACGAGCAGTACTTC	CASSKQGAYEQYF
-	TRBV27	TRBD2	TRBJ2-2	TGTGCCAGCAGTTTTTCTAGCGGGTCGAACACCGGGGAGCTGTTTTTT	CASSFSSGSNTGELFF
-	TRBV19	-	TRBJ2-7	TGTGCCAGTAGTCGGGACTCCTACGAGCAGTACTTC	CASSRDSYEQYF
-	TRBV5-1	TRBD1	TRBJ2-7	TGCGCCAGCAGTTCCGGGACAGGGGGAATGGAGCAGTACTTC	CASSSGTGGMEQYF
once	TRBV18	TRBD1	TRBJ2-3	TGTGCCAGCTCACGCACTGGACAGGACACAGATACGCAGTATTTT	CASSRTGQDTDTQYF
-	TRBV9	TRBD1	TRBJ2-1	TGTGCCAGCAGCGTAGATTGGGATAGGGACAGGGTCAATGAGCAGTTCTTC	CASSVDWDRDRVNEQFF
-	TRBV15	TRBD2	TRBJ2-7	TGTGCCACCAGCAGGAGCGCGGGAGGGCGGCTAGAGCAGTACTTC	CATSRSAGGRLEQYF
-	TRBV10-3	-	TRBJ2-3	TGTGCCATCAAACAGGATAGCACAGATACGCAGTATTTT	CAIKQDSTDTQYF
-	TRBV6-5	TRBD2	TRBJ2-5	TGTGCCAGCAGTTGGACTAGCGGACAAGAGACCCAGTACTTC	CASSWTSGQETQYF
-	TRBV19	TRBD1	TRBJ2-5	TGTGCCAGTAGCTACAGGGGGCTGGGGACCCAGTACTTC	CASSYRGLGTQYF
-	TRBV27	TRBD1	TRBJ2-1	TGTGCCAGCAGTTTACTATCTATTCGTGTGGGACAGGGGTACAATGAGCAGTTCTTC	CASSLLSIRVGQGYNEQFF
-	TRBV18	-	TRBJ2-1	TGTGCCAGCTCACTGCCGCCGGGTCGACTCCGATACAATGAGCAGTTCTTC	CASSLPPGRLRYNEQFF
-	TRBV11-2	TRBD2	TRBJ2-1	TGTGCCAGCAGCTCTAGCGGGACGACCTACAATGAGCAGTTCTTC	CASSSSGTTYNEQFF
-	TRBV4-3	TRBD2	TRBJ2-5	TGCGCCAGCAGCCAGGCGACTAGCGGGGGGGCCCAAGAGACCCAGTACTTC	CASSQATSGGAQETQYF
-	TRBV18	-	TRBJ2-2	TGTGCCAGCTCACCCCCCGGGACGAACACCGGGGAGCTGTTTTTT	CASSPPGTNTGELFF